This TCR beta chain was identified during a study of vaccination and CD4 T cells after COVID-19. This clonotype was recorded a few times. The antigen remains unidentified. Indicated treatment: roughly 10-day PBMC culture with coronavirus spike peptide pools or control peptides (ViraFEST assay). The CDR3 spans 13 residues. CDR1 is LNHDA and CDR2 is SQIVND in the germline V gene (reference sequence). The V gene lost 11 bases and the J gene lost 2 bases, with 10 bases spanning the gap. CD4+ T cells that had been cultured provided DNA sequenced with the Oncomine TCR Beta short-read assay. MiXCR, run by TCRdb on the PCR reads, gives a single entry per CDR3 protein. The sample carries about 14,000 distinct CDR3 sequences, less than 30% recorded once.

This receptor was obtained from a human donor with COVID-19. The rearrangement joins TRBV19 to TRBJ1-6; perhaps TRBD1 as D (5 bases). What was sequenced was cultured CD4+ T cells from blood. CDR3 protein: CAGASTYNSPLHF. The DNA of the CDR3 is TGTGCCGGGGCGTCAACCTATAATTCACCCCTCCACTTT.